This is a list of T cell receptor beta chains from one sample in a study of blood T cell repertoires in COVID-19. The protocol was immunoSEQ multiplex PCR, while the TCRdb copy is restricted to in-frame clones and leaves out a portion. The sample consists of hundreds of thousands of clones, 83% of them appearing once. Material for sequencing was peripheral blood. Receptors originate from a woman aged 40 to 50 with active or convalescent COVID-19. Both conserved end residues are trimmed from each CDR3. D genes are given only for firm matches.

ASTLAATNEKLF - TRBJ1-4 TRBV6-5
ASSLIRPGQGSSPLH TRBD1 TRBJ1-6 TRBV7-2
ASVSSRGQAYGYT TRBD1 TRBJ1-2 TRBV2
ASSPPPSGIYNEQF TRBD2 TRBJ2-1 TRBV5-4
ASRTGFMNTEAF TRBD1 TRBJ1-1 TRBV7-2
ASSQDKGAQGQF TRBD1 TRBJ2-1 TRBV4-1
ASDTGTNTGELF - TRBJ2-2 TRBV3-1/TRBV3-2
ASSLPGTGDEKLF TRBD1 TRBJ1-4 TRBV28
ASRRGANTEAF - TRBJ1-1 TRBV2
ASSYTRHYNEQF - TRBJ2-1 TRBV6-5
ASSLESKLRNEAF - TRBJ1-1 TRBV5-1
ASSPRDFNIAEQY - TRBJ2-7 TRBV18
ASSPVAGANQPQH - TRBJ1-5 TRBV3-1/TRBV3-2
ASRQGGETQY - TRBJ2-5 TRBV27
ASSKGHLAQPQH - TRBJ1-5 TRBV21-1
ASSYPGLLGYEQY - TRBJ2-7 TRBV6-5
AWKLPGNTIY - TRBJ1-3 TRBV30
ASRYTSGGWSPLH TRBD1 TRBJ1-6 TRBV3-1/TRBV3-2
ASSTPSTDTQY - TRBJ2-3 TRBV19
ASSVRTGGLETQY TRBD1 TRBJ2-5 TRBV5-1